Here is one T cell receptor beta chain with its context. Its antigen is not known. These data come from a study of post-analysis software for immune sequencing data. Whole-study findings and limits: Multiple sclerosis patients showed significantly lower normalized Chao1 diversity than controls did. Patients used about 5 TRBV segments, including TRBV5-6, TRBV5-1 and TRBV20-1, more often than controls.

cDNA libraries of TCR beta carried unique molecular identifiers. Roughly 0.5 million cDNA molecules were obtained from around 0.96 to 9.9 million T cells. TCRdb re-analysed the PCR reads in MiXCR, keeping a single row per CDR3 protein. The sample shows fewer than 850,000 distinct CDR3 sequences, around 27% of them seen only once. Trimming left V 4 bases short and J 7 bases short, with 16 bases between. Germline CDR1 SGHDN, CDR2 FVKESK. The CDR3 consists of 14 residues. The material sequenced was blood. This sequence was found in a girl aged 5 to 17 with multiple sclerosis. This chain connects TRBV14 to TRBJ1-2; possible D gene TRBD1, 5 bases. The CDR3 spells CASSPLRGSSGYTF. DNA for the CDR3: TGTGCCAGCAGCCCTCTTCGGGGGTCGAGTGGCTACACCTTC.